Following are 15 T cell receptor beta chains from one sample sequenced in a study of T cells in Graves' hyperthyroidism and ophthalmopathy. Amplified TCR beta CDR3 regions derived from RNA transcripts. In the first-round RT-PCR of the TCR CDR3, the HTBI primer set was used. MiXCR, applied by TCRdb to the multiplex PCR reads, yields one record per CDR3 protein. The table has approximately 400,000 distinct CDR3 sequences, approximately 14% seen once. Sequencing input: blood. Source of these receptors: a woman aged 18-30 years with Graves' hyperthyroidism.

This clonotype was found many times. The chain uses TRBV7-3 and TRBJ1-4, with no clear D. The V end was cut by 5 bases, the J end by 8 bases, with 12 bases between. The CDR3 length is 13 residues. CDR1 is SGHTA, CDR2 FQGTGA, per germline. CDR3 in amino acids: CASSLEAGEKLFF. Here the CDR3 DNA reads TGTGCCAGCAGCCTCGAGGCGGGGGAAAAACTGTTTTTT.

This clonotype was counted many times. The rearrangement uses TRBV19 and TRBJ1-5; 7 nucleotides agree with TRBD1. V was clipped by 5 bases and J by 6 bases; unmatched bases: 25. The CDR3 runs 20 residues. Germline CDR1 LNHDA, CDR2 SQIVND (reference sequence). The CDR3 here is CASSFTPGQWALTGLQPQHF. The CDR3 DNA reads TGTGCCAGTAGTTTCACTCCGGGACAGTGGGCATTAACAGGGCTTCAGCCCCAGCATTTT.

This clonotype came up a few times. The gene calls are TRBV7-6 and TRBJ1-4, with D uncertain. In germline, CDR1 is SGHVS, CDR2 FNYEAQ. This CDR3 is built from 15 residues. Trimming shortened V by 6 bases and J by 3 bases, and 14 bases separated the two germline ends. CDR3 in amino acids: CASREAGTPNEKLFF. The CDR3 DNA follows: TGTGCCAGCAGGGAGGCCGGCACTCCTAATGAAAAACTGTTTTTT.

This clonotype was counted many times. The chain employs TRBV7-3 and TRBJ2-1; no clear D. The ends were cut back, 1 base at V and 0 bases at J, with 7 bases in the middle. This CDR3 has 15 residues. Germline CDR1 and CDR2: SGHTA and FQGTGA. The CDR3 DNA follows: TGTGCCAGCAGCTTAAGCCTGAGCTCCTACAATGAGCAGTTCTTC. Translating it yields CASSLSLSSYNEQFF.

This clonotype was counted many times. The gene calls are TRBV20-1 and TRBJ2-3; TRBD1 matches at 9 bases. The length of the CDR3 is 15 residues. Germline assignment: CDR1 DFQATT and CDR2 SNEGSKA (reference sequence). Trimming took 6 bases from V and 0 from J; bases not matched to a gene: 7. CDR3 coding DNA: TGCAGTGCCGCACCCGGGACAGGGAGCACAGATACGCAGTATTTT. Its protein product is CSAAPGTGSTDTQYF.

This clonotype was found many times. CDR3 coding DNA: TGTGCCAGCTCTAGGGAGGGGGTGAACGGGGAGCTGTTTTTT. Amino acids: CASSREGVNGELFF. This rearrangement joins TRBV6-2 or TRBV6-3 to TRBJ2-2; D possibly corresponds to TRBD2 (7 bases). In germline, CDR1 is MNHEY, CDR2 SVGEGT. V was trimmed by 8 bases and J by 7 bases, leaving 17 bases between them. CDR3 length: 14 residues.

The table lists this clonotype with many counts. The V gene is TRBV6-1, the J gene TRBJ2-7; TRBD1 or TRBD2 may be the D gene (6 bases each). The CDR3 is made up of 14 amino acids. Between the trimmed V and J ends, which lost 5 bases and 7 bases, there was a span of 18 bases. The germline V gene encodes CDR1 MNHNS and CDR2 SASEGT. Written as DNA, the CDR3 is TGTGCCAGCAGTCCACACAGGGACCGGGGGGAGCAGTACTTC. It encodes CASSPHRDRGEQYF.

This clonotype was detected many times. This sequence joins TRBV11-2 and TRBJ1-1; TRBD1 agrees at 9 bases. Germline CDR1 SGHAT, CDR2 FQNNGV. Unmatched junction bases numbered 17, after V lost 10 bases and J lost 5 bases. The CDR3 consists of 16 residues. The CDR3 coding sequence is TGTGCCAACAGGTCCGTTGACAGGGGGGGAACTACTGAAGCTTTCTTT. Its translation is CANRSVDRGGTTEAFF.

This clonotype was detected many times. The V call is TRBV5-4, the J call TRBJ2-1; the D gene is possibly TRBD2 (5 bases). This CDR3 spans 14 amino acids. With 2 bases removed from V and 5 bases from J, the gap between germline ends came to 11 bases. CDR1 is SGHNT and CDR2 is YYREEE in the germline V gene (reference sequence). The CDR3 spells CASSFGLADNEQFF. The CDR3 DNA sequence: TGTGCCAGCAGCTTTGGGCTAGCAGACAATGAGCAGTTCTTC.

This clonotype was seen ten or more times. The CDR3 region is CASSPTKGGNTIYF. CDR3 nucleotide sequence: TGTGCCAGCAGCCCTACAAAAGGAGGAAACACCATATATTTT. The chain carries TRBV7-9 and TRBJ1-3, with D unresolved. Germline V gene sequence: CDR1 SEHNR, CDR2 FQNEAQ (reference sequence). Between the trimmed V and J ends, which lost 5 bases and 4 bases, there was a span of 12 bases. This CDR3 is 14 amino acids long.

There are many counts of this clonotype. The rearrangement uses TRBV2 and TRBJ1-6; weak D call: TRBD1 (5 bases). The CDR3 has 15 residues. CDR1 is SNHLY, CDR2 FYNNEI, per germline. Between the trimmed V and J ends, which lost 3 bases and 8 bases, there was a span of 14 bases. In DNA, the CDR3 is TGTGCCAGCAGTGATCCAGGGACTTGGTATTCACCCCTCCACTTT. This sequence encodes CASSDPGTWYSPLHF.

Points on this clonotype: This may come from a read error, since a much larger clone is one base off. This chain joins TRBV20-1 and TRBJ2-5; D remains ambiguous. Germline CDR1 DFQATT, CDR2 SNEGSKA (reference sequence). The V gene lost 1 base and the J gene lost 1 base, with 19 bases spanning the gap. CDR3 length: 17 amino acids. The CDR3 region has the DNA TGCAGTGCTAGAGCTTTCGCGGATGCTAGGTCCCAAGAGACCCAGTACTTC. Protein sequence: CSARAFADARSQETQYF.

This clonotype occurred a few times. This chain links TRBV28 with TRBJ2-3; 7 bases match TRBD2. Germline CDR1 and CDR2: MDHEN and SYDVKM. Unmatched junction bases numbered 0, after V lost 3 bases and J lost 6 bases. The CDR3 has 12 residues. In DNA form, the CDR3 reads TGTGCCAGCAGTTTCGGGAGGGATACGCAGTATTTT. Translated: CASSFGRDTQYF.

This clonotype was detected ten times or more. CDR3 amino acids: CASGARANEQFF. The CDR3 DNA follows: TGTGCCTCGGGGGCTAGGGCCAATGAGCAGTTCTTC. V and J are TRBV7-2 and TRBJ2-1, with D perhaps given as TRBD1 or TRBD2 (6 bases each). V was trimmed by 11 bases and J by 6 bases, leaving 14 bases between them. This CDR3 spans 12 amino acids. Germline CDR1 is SGHTA and CDR2 is FQGNSA.

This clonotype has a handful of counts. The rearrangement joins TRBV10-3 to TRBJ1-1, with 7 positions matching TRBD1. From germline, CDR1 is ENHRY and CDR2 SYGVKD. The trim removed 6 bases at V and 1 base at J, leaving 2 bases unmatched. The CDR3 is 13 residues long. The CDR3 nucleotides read TGTGCCATCAGCGACAGGGAGAACACTGAAGCTTTCTTT. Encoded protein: CAISDRENTEAFF.